This T cell receptor beta chain emerged from a study of PD-L1 blockade in urothelial cancer. Time point defined: pretreatment peripheral blood. The study enrolled patients with locally advanced or metastatic urothelial carcinoma. Libraries were prepared by immunoSEQ multiplex PCR; TCRdb keeps only in-frame clonotypes and omits some of them. The sample holds tens of thousands of clones, about 86% seen once. There are many counts of this clone. The CDR3 is made up of 17 amino acids. Deletions cut 5 bases from V and 2 bases from J, with 19 bases between. The germline V gene has CDR1 SEHNR and CDR2 FQNEAQ (reference sequence).

The chain is built from TRBV7-9 and TRBJ2-1, with D possibly being TRBD2 (7 bases). The sequencing used PBMCs, collected around atezolizumab (anti-PD-L1) treatment. This receptor was taken from a man between 65 and 79 years old with urothelial cancer. The CDR3 region has the DNA TGTGCCAGCAGCCCTCGGAGGGGGGGTTTTACCTACAATGAGCAGTTCTTC. It translates to CASSPRRGGFTYNEQFF.